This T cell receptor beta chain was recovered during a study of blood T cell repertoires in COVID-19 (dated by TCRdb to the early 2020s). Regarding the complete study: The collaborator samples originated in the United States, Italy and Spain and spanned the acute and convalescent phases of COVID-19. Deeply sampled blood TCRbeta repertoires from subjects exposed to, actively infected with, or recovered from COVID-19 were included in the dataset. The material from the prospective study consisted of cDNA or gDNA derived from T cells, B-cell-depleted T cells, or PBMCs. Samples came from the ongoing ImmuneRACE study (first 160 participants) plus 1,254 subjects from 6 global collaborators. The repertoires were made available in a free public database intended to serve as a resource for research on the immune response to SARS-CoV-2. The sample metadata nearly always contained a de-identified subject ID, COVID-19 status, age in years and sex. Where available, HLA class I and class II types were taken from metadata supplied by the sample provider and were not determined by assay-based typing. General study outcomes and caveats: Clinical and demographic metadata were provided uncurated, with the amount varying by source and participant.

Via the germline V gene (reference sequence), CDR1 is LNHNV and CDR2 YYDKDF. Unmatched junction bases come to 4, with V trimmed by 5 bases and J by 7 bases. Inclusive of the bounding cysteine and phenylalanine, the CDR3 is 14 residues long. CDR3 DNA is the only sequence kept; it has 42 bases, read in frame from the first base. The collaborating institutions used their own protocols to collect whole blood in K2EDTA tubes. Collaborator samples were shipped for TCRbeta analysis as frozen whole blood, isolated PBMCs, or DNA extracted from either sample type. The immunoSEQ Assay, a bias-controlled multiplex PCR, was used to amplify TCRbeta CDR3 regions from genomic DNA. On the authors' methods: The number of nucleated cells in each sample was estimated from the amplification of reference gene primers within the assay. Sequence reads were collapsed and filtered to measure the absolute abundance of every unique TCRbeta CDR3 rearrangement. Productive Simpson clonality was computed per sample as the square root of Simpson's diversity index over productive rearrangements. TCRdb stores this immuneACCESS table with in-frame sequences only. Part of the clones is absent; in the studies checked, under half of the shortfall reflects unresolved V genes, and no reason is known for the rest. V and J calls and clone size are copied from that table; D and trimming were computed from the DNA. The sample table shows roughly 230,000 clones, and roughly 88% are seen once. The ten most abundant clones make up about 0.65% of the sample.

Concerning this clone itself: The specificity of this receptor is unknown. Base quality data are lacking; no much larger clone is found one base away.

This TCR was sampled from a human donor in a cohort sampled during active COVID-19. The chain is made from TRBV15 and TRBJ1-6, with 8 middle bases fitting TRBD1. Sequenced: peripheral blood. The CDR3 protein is CATSRRQGNSPLHF. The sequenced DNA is TGTGCCACCAGCCGGAGACAGGGGAATTCACCCCTCCACTTT.